Listed below are T cell receptor beta chains from one sample, sequenced in a study of blood T cell repertoires in COVID-19. Clones were sequenced by immunoSEQ multiplex PCR, and TCRdb holds only the in-frame ones, with some missing. This sample has roughly 220,000 clones, with more than 75% found just once. Sequenced material: peripheral blood. Source of these receptors: a woman older than 75 with COVID-19, enrolled during active disease. CDR3s include the opening cysteine and the closing phenylalanine or tryptophan. The D gene is left open where the match is weak. The size entry is marked missing in some rows and otherwise reads once, few, many or a size class.

v_call,clone_size,d_call,j_call,cdr3_aa,cdr3_nt
TRBV18,NA,NA,TRBJ2-5,CASSPRDQGRETQYF,TGTGCCAGCTCACCCCGGGATCAAGGGAGGGAGACCCAGTACTTC
TRBV5-1,once,NA,TRBJ1-2,CASSSETAAYGYTF,TGCGCCAGCAGTTCCGAAACGGCGGCCTATGGCTACACCTTC
TRBV5-1,NA,NA,TRBJ2-4,CASSLPHLDKNIQYF,TGCGCCAGCAGCCTTCCTCATTTAGACAAAAACATTCAGTACTTC
TRBV5-6,NA,NA,TRBJ2-1,CASSLRGAGNEQFF,TGTGCCAGCAGCTTGAGGGGCGCTGGGAATGAGCAGTTCTTC
TRBV24-1,NA,NA,TRBJ2-7,CATSAAGSYEQYF,TGTGCCACCAGTGCAGCAGGATCCTACGAGCAGTACTTC
TRBV6-5,NA,TRBD1,TRBJ1-1,CASREWTGTTEAFF,TGTGCCAGCAGAGAGTGGACAGGGACCACTGAAGCTTTCTTT
TRBV5-4,NA,NA,TRBJ2-5,CASSFIAREEETQYF,TGTGCCAGCAGCTTCATTGCCAGGGAGGAAGAGACCCAGTACTTC
TRBV6-6,NA,TRBD1,TRBJ2-4,CASTDTGGRYIQYF,TGTGCCAGCACCGATACAGGGGGGAGATACATTCAGTACTTC
TRBV9,NA,TRBD2,TRBJ2-7,CASSVRPTSLAGRYEQYF,TGTGCCAGCAGCGTACGCCCGACGAGTCTAGCGGGACGATACGAGCAGTACTTC
TRBV7-2,NA,NA,TRBJ2-1,CASSQGLSIGSYNEQFF,TGTGCCAGCAGCCAGGGACTTTCCATCGGGTCCTACAATGAGCAGTTCTTC
TRBV19,NA,NA,TRBJ1-1,CASSSVPLNTEAFF,TGTGCCAGTAGTTCCGTTCCCCTGAACACTGAAGCTTTCTTT
TRBV5-5,NA,NA,TRBJ1-2,CASSLDVGGDGYTF,TGTGCCAGCAGCTTGGATGTTGGGGGGGATGGCTACACCTTC
TRBV28,NA,TRBD1,TRBJ1-3,CASSSSRRTGSGNTIYF,TGTGCCAGCAGTTCCTCCCGCCGGACAGGCTCTGGAAACACCATATATTTT
TRBV3-1/TRBV3-2,NA,TRBD2,TRBJ2-3,CASSLTSGGADTQYF,TGTGCCAGCAGCCTTACTAGCGGGGGGGCAGATACGCAGTATTTT
TRBV7-9,once,TRBD1,TRBJ1-2,CASSLGTGRSNYGYTF,TGTGCCAGCAGCCTTGGGACAGGCCGTTCTAACTATGGCTACACCTTC
TRBV4-3,NA,NA,TRBJ2-3,CASSPRGGDTQYF,TGCGCCAGCAGCCCACGAGGGGGAGATACGCAGTATTTT
TRBV7-2,NA,TRBD2,TRBJ2-7,CASSLGGTRRREQYF,TGTGCCAGCAGCTTAGGAGGGACTAGGCGGCGCGAGCAGTACTTC
TRBV12-3/TRBV12-4,few,NA,TRBJ1-1,CASRTWNTEAFF,TGTGCCAGCAGGACATGGAACACTGAAGCTTTCTTT
TRBV5-1,NA,NA,TRBJ2-1,CASSLTRTQGEQFF,TGCGCCAGCAGCTTGACCAGGACGCAGGGTGAGCAGTTCTTC
TRBV10-3,few,TRBD1,TRBJ1-6,CAISDRDRGNSPLHF,TGTGCCATCAGTGACAGGGACAGGGGGAATTCACCCCTCCACTTT
TRBV10-2,NA,TRBD1,TRBJ2-2,CASKGTGSTGELFF,TGCGCCAGCAAAGGGACAGGGAGTACCGGGGAGCTGTTTTTT
TRBV5-1,NA,NA,TRBJ2-4,CASSPNTGAKNIQYF,TGCGCCAGCAGTCCAAATACAGGGGCCAAAAACATTCAGTACTTC
TRBV7-9,NA,NA,TRBJ1-1,CASSLLSPLSTGRDTEAFF,TGTGCCAGCAGCTTACTCTCTCCACTCTCGACAGGACGGGACACTGAAGCTTTCTTT
TRBV7-2,NA,NA,TRBJ2-7,CASSLGRTLREQYF,TGTGCCAGCAGCTTAGGCCGGACTTTGCGCGAGCAGTACTTC
TRBV2,NA,NA,TRBJ2-7,CASSAFYEQYF,TGTGCCAGCAGTGCGTTCTACGAGCAGTACTTC
TRBV6-5,once,NA,TRBJ1-5,CASSYGGTRDQPQHF,TGTGCCAGCAGTTACGGGGGGACTCGCGATCAGCCCCAGCATTTT
TRBV9,once,TRBD2,TRBJ2-1,CASSVSGGPANEQFF,TGTGCCAGCAGCGTATCGGGGGGGCCCGCCAATGAGCAGTTCTTC
TRBV5-1,NA,NA,TRBJ1-6,CASSLGRGTSPLHF,TGCGCCAGCAGCTTGGGCAGGGGAACTTCACCCCTCCACTTT
TRBV3-1/TRBV3-2,NA,TRBD2,TRBJ2-5,CASSQDEGLAGGRVSGETQYF,TGTGCCAGCAGCCAAGATGAAGGACTAGCGGGAGGGCGTGTCTCCGGGGAGACCCAGTACTTC
TRBV3-1/TRBV3-2,many,TRBD1,TRBJ2-1,CASSRGQGNEQFF,TGTGCCAGCAGCCGTGGACAGGGGAATGAGCAGTTCTTC
TRBV5-1,NA,NA,TRBJ2-1,CASSYEPLLYNEQFF,TGCGCCAGCAGCTACGAACCCCTACTATACAATGAGCAGTTCTTC
TRBV6-5,few,TRBD2,TRBJ2-1,CASSSSGGTTTEQFF,TGTGCCAGCAGTTCAAGCGGGGGGACGACTACTGAGCAGTTCTTC
TRBV30,once,NA,TRBJ2-7,CAWSIGTPEQYF,TGTGCCTGGAGCATCGGGACACCGGAGCAGTACTTC
TRBV27,NA,NA,TRBJ1-2,CASSLRLGVSYGYTF,TGTGCCAGCAGTTTGCGGTTAGGAGTTTCCTATGGCTACACCTTC
TRBV30,few,TRBD1,TRBJ2-5,CAWSAGQGVSETQYF,TGTGCCTGGAGTGCGGGACAGGGAGTCTCAGAGACCCAGTACTTC
TRBV27,once,TRBD1,TRBJ1-5,CASSLGTGGGQPQHF,TGTGCCAGCAGTTTAGGGACAGGGGGTGGCCAGCCCCAGCATTTT
TRBV7-9,NA,TRBD1,TRBJ2-7,CASSEGGAGFYEQYF,TGTGCCAGCAGCGAAGGGGGCGCGGGTTTCTACGAGCAGTACTTC
TRBV7-8,NA,NA,TRBJ1-1,CASSLEKLTEAFF,TGTGCCAGCAGCTTAGAGAAGCTCACTGAAGCTTTCTTT
TRBV2,few,NA,TRBJ1-2,CASSREANSYGYTF,TGTGCCAGCTCCAGGGAGGCGAATTCTTATGGCTACACCTTC
TRBV3-1/TRBV3-2,once,NA,TRBJ1-2,CASSQDPGGSYGYTF,TGTGCCAGCAGCCAAGATCCAGGAGGGAGCTATGGCTACACCTTC
TRBV6-5,NA,TRBD1,TRBJ1-2,CASPSDRSTLHGYTF,TGTGCCAGCCCGTCGGACAGGTCCACACTACATGGCTACACCTTC
TRBV2,NA,TRBD1,TRBJ2-5,CASSREGTGGETQYF,TGTGCCAGCAGCCGAGAGGGGACAGGAGGCGAGACCCAGTACTTC
TRBV6-8,NA,TRBD2,TRBJ2-3,CASGKMLAGDTDTQYF,TGTGCCAGCGGTAAAATGCTAGCGGGGGACACAGATACGCAGTATTTT
TRBV18,once,NA,TRBJ1-1,CASSPMGGQENTEAFF,TGTGCCAGCTCACCAATGGGAGGGCAGGAGAACACTGAAGCTTTCTTT
TRBV5-1,NA,NA,TRBJ1-3,CASSLALQSSGNTIYF,TGCGCCAGCAGCTTGGCCCTACAGAGCTCTGGAAACACCATATATTTT
TRBV6-6,NA,TRBD1,TRBJ2-7,CASSYGQGDIGDEQYF,TGTGCCAGCAGTTACGGACAGGGCGATATCGGAGACGAGCAGTACTTC
TRBV14,NA,TRBD1,TRBJ2-1,CASSKDRGLTYNEQFF,TGTGCCAGCAGCAAGGACAGGGGGCTTACCTACAATGAGCAGTTCTTC
TRBV9,NA,TRBD1,TRBJ2-2,CASSLTGSEGTGELFF,TGTGCCAGCAGCCTGACAGGGTCTGAGGGGACCGGGGAGCTGTTTTTT
TRBV27,NA,NA,TRBJ2-1,CASSFGGADNEQFF,TGTGCCAGCAGTTTTGGAGGGGCGGACAATGAGCAGTTCTTC
TRBV20-1,NA,TRBD1,TRBJ2-7,CSASWDRVYEQYF,TGCAGTGCTAGTTGGGACAGAGTCTACGAGCAGTACTTC
TRBV18,NA,NA,TRBJ1-2,CASSPVAAPTDGYTF,TGTGCCAGCTCACCGGTAGCAGCTCCCACGGATGGCTACACCTTC
TRBV24-1,NA,TRBD2,TRBJ2-1,CATSDASGRTYNEQFF,TGTGCCACCAGTGATGCCAGCGGGAGAACCTACAATGAGCAGTTCTTC
TRBV6-6,NA,TRBD2,TRBJ2-7,CASTRTSVTYTYEQYF,TGTGCCAGCACCAGGACTAGCGTAACGTACACCTACGAGCAGTACTTC
TRBV12-3/TRBV12-4,many,NA,TRBJ2-3,CASSPGTDTQYF,TGTGCCAGCAGTCCCGGCACAGATACGCAGTATTTT
TRBV28,NA,TRBD1,TRBJ1-2,CASRFTDRGSRGGYTF,TGTGCCAGCCGATTTACGGACAGGGGGAGTCGCGGTGGCTACACCTTC
TRBV10-3,NA,NA,TRBJ1-1,CAISVLGNTEAFF,TGTGCCATCAGTGTGCTCGGGAACACTGAAGCTTTCTTT
TRBV7-3,NA,NA,TRBJ2-7,CASSLEGGTHEQYF,TGTGCCAGCAGCTTAGAAGGGGGAACCCACGAGCAGTACTTC
TRBV9,NA,TRBD2,TRBJ2-2,CASSVATSGGTGELFF,TGTGCCAGCAGCGTAGCGACTAGCGGGGGGACCGGGGAGCTGTTTTTT